The next 28 T cell receptor beta chains were all read from a single sample in a study of graft-versus-host responses after intestinal transplantation (dated by TCRdb to the early 2020s). No antigen has been assigned to these receptors. The sample's time point, from its label and the paper: cells obtained before transplantation from donor or recipient. The library came from the immunoSEQ multiplex PCR assay. TCRdb retrieved this table from immuneACCESS and kept in-frame rearrangements only. Not all clones are present; in checked studies, unresolved V genes account for under half, and no reason is known for the remainder. In all, the sample holds more than 85,000 clones, and about 94% of those were seen once. The ten most abundant clones make up around 0.55% of the sample. The input for sequencing was unstimulated CD8+ T cells sorted from spleen or lymph node cells, taken before intestinal transplant. The receptors originated from a human donor who received an intestinal transplant.

In the case of this clone: Germline and junction disagree at one end, which may indicate a read error. This chain joins TRBV28 and TRBJ2-2; a possible D gene is TRBD2 (5 bases). The CDR3 runs to 14 residues. Germline V gene sequence: CDR1 MDHEN, CDR2 SYDVKM. The CDR3 reads CASSFRTYTRELFF. CDR3 bases: TGTGCCAGCAGTTTCAGGACTTACACCAGGGAGCTGTTTTTT. Based on the CDR3 plus reference TRBV28 and TRBJ2-2, the full variable domain is DVKVTQSSRYLVKRTGEKVFLECVQDMDHENMFWYRQDPGLGLRLIYFSYDVKMKEKGDIPEGYSVSREKKERFSLILESASTNQTSMYLCASSFRTYTRELFFGEGSRLTVL.

This rearrangement joins TRBV5-1 to TRBJ1-2; D uncertain. The CDR3 runs 14 residues. From germline, CDR1 is SGHRS and CDR2 YFSETQ. Trimming took off 1 base at V and 2 bases at J, with 9 bases between the two ends. The CDR3 DNA reads as TGCGCCAGCAGCTTGTTCGACCAGAACTATGGCTACACCTTC. Translation: CASSLFDQNYGYTF.

This clone was detected only a few times. This may stem from a read error, because a much larger clone lies one nucleotide away. Within the sample, other DNA sequences also encode this same CDR3. The gene calls are TRBV4-1 and TRBJ2-7; a possible D gene is TRBD2 (6 bases). Germline CDR1 and CDR2: MGHRA and YSYEKL. The CDR3 contains 15 residues. The V gene lost 3 bases and the J gene lost 0 bases, with 12 bases spanning the gap. CDR3 amino acids: CASSQYGGDSYEQYF. CDR3 coding DNA: TGCGCCAGCAGCCAGTACGGAGGGGACTCCTACGAGCAGTACTTC.

V usage is TRBV6-5 and J usage is TRBJ2-7; perhaps D is TRBD1 or TRBD2 (6 bases each). The CDR3 loop spans 13 amino acids. The V gene's germline CDR1 is MNHEY and CDR2 SVGAGI. With 6 bases removed from V and 0 bases from J, the gap between germline ends came to 9 bases. As DNA, the CDR3 is TGTGCCAGCAGAGGGGGGAGCTCCTACGAGCAGTACTTC. Translation: CASRGGSSYEQYF.

The chain carries TRBV11-2 and TRBJ2-1; D is possibly TRBD2 (6 bases). The germline CDR1 and CDR2 sequences are SGHAT and FQNNGV. The ends were cut back, 1 base at V and 0 bases at J, with 16 bases in the middle. This CDR3 spans 18 amino acids. The CDR3 bases are TGTGCCAGCAGCTTAGTAATTGGGACTGCGAGCTCCTACAATGAGCAGTTCTTC. It specifies CASSLVIGTASSYNEQFF. Filled out from reference TRBV11-2 and TRBJ2-1, the complete variable domain reads EAGVAQSPRYKIIEKRQSVAFWCNPISGHATLYWYQQILGQGPKLLIQFQNNGVVDDSQLPKDRFSAERLKGVDSTLKIQPAKLEDSAVYLCASSLVIGTASSYNEQFFGPGTRLTVL.

There are a few counts of this clone. The rearrangement joins TRBV4-1 to TRBJ2-7; tentative D call: TRBD2 (6 bases). Trimming removed 0 bases at V and 3 bases at J, with 15 bases between. Germline V gives CDR1 MGHRA, CDR2 YSYEKL. The CDR3 has 16 amino acids. The CDR3 region has the DNA TGCGCCAGCAGCCAAGAGAGGGCGGGGCGGGACTACGAGCAGTACTTC. It codes for CASSQERAGRDYEQYF.

The chain uses TRBV6-6 and TRBJ2-7; TRBD2 matches at 8 bases. There are 13 residues in the CDR3. The V gene end was trimmed by 6 bases and the J gene end by 2 bases; junction bases not matched to a gene: 3. The germline gives CDR1 MNHNY, CDR2 SVGAGI (reference sequence). As DNA, the CDR3 is TGTGCCAGCAGACTAGCGGAGGCCTACGAGCAGTACTTC. Translating it yields CASRLAEAYEQYF.

The V and J genes are TRBV5-6 and TRBJ2-7; no reliable D call. CDR3 size: 14 residues. Trimming pared 4 bases from V and 6 bases from J, leaving 17 bases between. Germline-derived CDR1 and CDR2 are SGHDT and YYEEEE. Here the CDR3 DNA reads TGTGCCAGCAGCACGTTGCTGGGTGTGAGCGAGCAGTACTTC. Translated: CASSTLLGVSEQYF.

The V call is TRBV2, the J call TRBJ2-7, with 8 bases aligning to TRBD1. The trim removed 0 bases at V and 0 bases at J, leaving 13 bases unmatched. The CDR3 runs 19 residues. Germline-derived CDR1 and CDR2 are SNHLY and FYNNEI. As DNA, the CDR3 is TGTGCCAGCAGTGAAGCGGGGTTCGGACAGGGACTTAGCTCCTACGAGCAGTACTTC. Protein product: CASSEAGFGQGLSSYEQYF.

The CDR3 nucleotides read TGTGCCAGCAGCTACGGGCAAAGCGGGGACACCGGGGAGCTGTTTTTT. Its protein is CASSYGQSGDTGELFF. This chain joins TRBV7-9 and TRBJ2-2; 7 bases line up with TRBD2. Losses at the gene ends were 4 bases for V and 3 bases for J; bases not matched to a gene: 8. This CDR3 has 16 amino acids. CDR1 and CDR2 (germline): SEHNR, FQNEAQ (reference sequence).

The rearrangement uses TRBV7-8 and TRBJ1-3; TRBD1 might be the D (6 bases). V lost 4 bases, J lost 0 bases, and 13 bases lay in between. CDR1 and CDR2 (germline): SGHVS, FQNEAQ. The CDR3 is 16 amino acids. The DNA of the CDR3 is TGTGCCAGCAGCTCTAGGGGGACGGTCTCTGGAAACACCATATATTTT. Protein: CASSSRGTVSGNTIYF.

The chain joins TRBV13 to TRBJ1-2; possibly TRBD1 for D (6 bases). There are 13 residues in the CDR3. Germline CDR1 is PRHDT and CDR2 is FYEKMQ (reference sequence). Trimming took 5 bases from V and 4 from J, leaving 11 bases between them. The CDR3 region is CASSHQGLYGYTF. In nucleotides, the CDR3 is TGTGCCAGCAGCCATCAGGGGCTCTATGGCTACACCTTC.

This chain links TRBV2 with TRBJ2-3; TRBD1 matches at 8 bases. The CDR3 runs 13 residues. V gave up 6 bases and J gave up 4 bases; unmatched junction bases: 3. The germline gives CDR1 SNHLY, CDR2 FYNNEI. The CDR3 DNA reads as TGTGCCAGCAGGGGACAGGTTCCAGATACGCAGTATTTT. Its translation is CASRGQVPDTQYF.

The CDR3 is CASSSTTPTGYSYEQYF. CDR3 sequence (DNA): TGCGCCAGCAGCTCGACTACGCCGACAGGTTACTCCTACGAGCAGTACTTC. The chain recombines TRBV5-1 with TRBJ2-7; D possibly corresponds to TRBD1 (6 bases). The CDR3 covers 17 residues. Germline lookup yields CDR1 SGHRS and CDR2 YFSETQ. Between the trimmed V and J ends, which lost 3 bases and 0 bases, there was a span of 19 bases.

CDR3 sequence reads: CASSIALAAYNEQFF. In DNA, the CDR3 is TGTGCCAGTAGTATAGCCCTAGCAGCCTACAATGAGCAGTTCTTC. This chain connects TRBV19 to TRBJ2-1; possible D gene TRBD2, 5 bases. Germline V gene lookup returns CDR1 LNHDA and CDR2 SQIVND (reference sequence). V lost 1 base, J lost 2 bases, and 9 bases lay in between. The CDR3 runs to 15 residues.

The rearrangement uses TRBV9 and TRBJ2-5; 8 nucleotides align to TRBD1. There are 13 residues in the CDR3. With V trimmed by 1 base and J by 6 bases, 2 bases remained unmatched. CDR1 is SGDLS, CDR2 YYNGEE, per germline. CDR3 nucleotides: TGTGCCAGCAGCGTATCAGGGGGCAAGACCCAGTACTTC. Its protein is CASSVSGGKTQYF. The full variable domain, completed using reference TRBV9 and TRBJ2-5, is DSGVTQTPKHLITATGQRVTLRCSPRSGDLSVYWYQQSLDQGLQFLIQYYNGEERAKGNILERFSAQQFPDLHSELNLSSLELGDSALYFCASSVSGGKTQYFGPGTRLLVL.

This chain connects TRBV6-5 to TRBJ2-2; TRBD2 matches 7 bases. CDR1 is MNHEY, CDR2 SVGAGI, per germline. Trimming took 8 bases from V and 9 from J; bases not matched to a gene: 3. The length of the CDR3 is 11 residues. CDR3 sequence: CASGEGRELFF. The CDR3 DNA sequence: TGTGCCAGCGGGGAGGGGCGGGAGCTGTTTTTT.

This chain connects TRBV19 to TRBJ2-1; 13 nucleotides agree with TRBD2. Per germline, CDR1 LNHDA and CDR2 SQIVND (reference sequence). The V gene end was trimmed by 3 bases and the J gene end by 10 bases; junction bases not matched to a gene: 6. The CDR3 extends over 15 amino acids. CDR3 protein: CASSMGLAGLKEQFF. The CDR3 region has the DNA TGTGCCAGTAGTATGGGACTAGCGGGACTGAAAGAGCAGTTCTTC. Full variable domain (remainder filled in from reference TRBV19 and TRBJ2-1): DGGITQSPKYLFRKEGQNVTLSCEQNLNHDAMYWYRQDPGQGLRLIYYSQIVNDFQKGDIAEGYSVSREKKESFPLTVTSAQKNPTAFYLCASSMGLAGLKEQFFGPGTRLTVL.

This chain links TRBV9 with TRBJ2-2, with D unresolved. With 0 bases removed from V and 5 bases from J, the gap between germline ends came to 11 bases. This CDR3 comprises 15 residues. The V gene's germline CDR1 is SGDLS and CDR2 YYNGEE. The chain's CDR3 is CASSVGKEGTGELFF. The CDR3 coding sequence is TGTGCCAGCAGCGTAGGAAAGGAAGGGACCGGGGAGCTGTTTTTT.

The chain couples TRBV9 to TRBJ2-6; D remains ambiguous. Trimming removed 3 bases from V and 0 bases from J, with 16 bases in between. The CDR3 extends over 18 amino acids. The germline V gene has CDR1 SGDLS and CDR2 YYNGEE. The CDR3 sequence: CASSDWISGFSGANVLTF. In DNA form, the CDR3 reads TGTGCCAGCAGCGATTGGATTTCGGGTTTCTCTGGGGCCAACGTCCTGACTTTC.

The rearrangement uses TRBV11-2 and TRBJ2-7; D is possibly TRBD1 or TRBD2 (5 bases each). The CDR3 length is 14 residues. V lost 5 bases to trimming and J lost 6 bases, with 17 bases between them. Germline-derived CDR1 and CDR2 are SGHAT and FQNNGV. The CDR3, as DNA: TGTGCCAGCAGCACCTCGATGGGACCCCCCGAGCAGTACTTC. The encoded protein is CASSTSMGPPEQYF.

This chain connects TRBV9 to TRBJ2-1, with D possibly being TRBD2 (5 bases). Trimming removed 4 bases from V and 7 bases from J, with 18 bases in between. The CDR3 loop spans 15 amino acids. Germline CDR1 SGDLS, CDR2 YYNGEE. The CDR3 loop reads CASSQKSHPGNEQFF. The DNA for the CDR3 is TGTGCCAGCAGCCAAAAAAGCCATCCGGGGAATGAGCAGTTCTTC.

The chain has TRBV6-5 and TRBJ2-7; D is ambiguous. CDR3 length: 13 residues. Trimming removed 4 bases from V and 1 base from J, with 8 bases in between. Germline CDR1 MNHEY, CDR2 SVGAGI. CDR3: CASSSGPSYEQYF. The CDR3 DNA follows: TGTGCCAGCAGTTCCGGGCCGTCCTACGAGCAGTACTTC.

This chain links TRBV6-6 with TRBJ2-1; 11 bases line up with TRBD2. Germline lookup yields CDR1 MNHNY and CDR2 SVGAGI (reference sequence). The CDR3 is 15 amino acids. Losses at the gene ends were 0 bases for V and 6 bases for J; bases not matched to a gene: 1. CDR3 residues: CASSYSTSGSNEQFF. The CDR3 coding sequence is TGTGCCAGCAGTTACTCTACTAGCGGGAGCAATGAGCAGTTCTTC.

CDR3 in DNA: TGTGCCATCAGTGAGTCGATCGGGGCCGTGGACATTCAGTACTTC. Residues: CAISESIGAVDIQYF. The rearrangement joins TRBV10-3 to TRBJ2-4; D might be TRBD1 or TRBD2, each matching 5 bases. V lost 0 bases to trimming and J lost 8 bases, with 14 bases between them. Germline CDR1 is ENHRY and CDR2 is SYGVKD. The CDR3 spans 15 residues.

The chain recombines TRBV15 with TRBJ2-1; no clear D. V lost 1 base to trimming and J lost 6 bases, with 22 bases between them. From germline, CDR1 is LNHNV and CDR2 YYDKDF (reference sequence). The CDR3 has 18 amino acids. The CDR3 sequence is CATSRGFIYGSRFNEQFF. CDR3 nucleotide sequence: TGTGCCACCAGCAGAGGATTCATTTACGGTAGCAGGTTCAATGAGCAGTTCTTC.

A single count supports this clone. In nucleotides, the CDR3 is TGTGCCAGCAGTTTAAGGGGTCCTTACGAGCAGTACTTC. Protein sequence: CASSLRGPYEQYF. The genes are TRBV27 and TRBJ2-7, with TRBD1 as a possible D gene (5 bases). The V end was cut by 2 bases, the J end by 4 bases, with 9 bases between. Germline V gene data show CDR1 as MNHEY and CDR2 as SMNVEV (reference sequence). This CDR3 has 13 residues.

The chain joins TRBV6-5 to TRBJ1-2; 11 bases match TRBD1. This CDR3 comprises 14 residues. Germline V lookup: CDR1 MNHEY, CDR2 SVGAGI. V shed 4 bases and J 3 bases; nucleotides not matched to a gene: 1. The CDR3 nucleotides are TGTGCCAGCAGTTGGGGACAGGGGGACTATGGCTACACCTTC. Amino acids: CASSWGQGDYGYTF.